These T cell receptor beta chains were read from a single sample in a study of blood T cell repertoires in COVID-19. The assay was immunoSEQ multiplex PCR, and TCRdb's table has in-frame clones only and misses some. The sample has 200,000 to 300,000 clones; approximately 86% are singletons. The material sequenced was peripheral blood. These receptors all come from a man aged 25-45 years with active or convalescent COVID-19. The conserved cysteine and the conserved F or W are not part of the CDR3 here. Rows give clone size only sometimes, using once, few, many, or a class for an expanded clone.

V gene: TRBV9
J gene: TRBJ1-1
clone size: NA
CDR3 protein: ASSSQGATEAF

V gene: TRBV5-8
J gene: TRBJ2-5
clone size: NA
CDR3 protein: ASSLVVRETQY

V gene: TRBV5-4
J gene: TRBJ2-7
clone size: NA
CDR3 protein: ASSLFRGQGIYEQY

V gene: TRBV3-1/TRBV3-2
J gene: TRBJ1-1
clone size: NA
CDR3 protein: ASRHKSGKTEAF

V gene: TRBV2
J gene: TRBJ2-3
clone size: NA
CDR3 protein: ASINKRGTDTQY

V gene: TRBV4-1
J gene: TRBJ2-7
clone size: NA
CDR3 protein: ASRKEMTPSSYEQY

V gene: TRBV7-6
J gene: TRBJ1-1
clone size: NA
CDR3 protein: ASSLIDSPDTEAF

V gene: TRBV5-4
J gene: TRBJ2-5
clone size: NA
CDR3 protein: ASSFAGGSETQY

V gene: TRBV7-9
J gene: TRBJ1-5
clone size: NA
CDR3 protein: ASSRGQGASNQPQH

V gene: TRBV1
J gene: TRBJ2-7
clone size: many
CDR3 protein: TSSQGLAGGLTNISYEQY